Detailed here is one T cell receptor (beta chain). As yet, its antigen is unknown. These data are taken from a study of T cells after yellow fever vaccination. General study findings and limits: Across the CD4 and CD8 compartments, a small share of clonotypes was present in both.

Germline V gene data show CDR1 as MNHEY and CDR2 as SVGEGT. V dropped 8 bases and J dropped 3 bases, with 18 bases sitting between them. There are 15 residues in the CDR3. One entry per CDR3 protein, called by TCRdb with MiXCR from the 5' RACE reads. The sample carries around 600,000 distinct CDR3 sequences, roughly an eighth recorded once. The chain has TRBV6-2 or TRBV6-3 and TRBJ2-3; no clear D. This clonotype was obtained from a man aged 25-45 years who received the YFV17D yellow fever vaccine. Here the sequenced sample was PBMCs, taken on the day of the yellow fever booster vaccination. The CDR3 DNA reads TGTGCCAGCTGGATAGGACCCATTTCGACAGATACGCAGTATTTT. This codes for CASWIGPISTDTQYF.